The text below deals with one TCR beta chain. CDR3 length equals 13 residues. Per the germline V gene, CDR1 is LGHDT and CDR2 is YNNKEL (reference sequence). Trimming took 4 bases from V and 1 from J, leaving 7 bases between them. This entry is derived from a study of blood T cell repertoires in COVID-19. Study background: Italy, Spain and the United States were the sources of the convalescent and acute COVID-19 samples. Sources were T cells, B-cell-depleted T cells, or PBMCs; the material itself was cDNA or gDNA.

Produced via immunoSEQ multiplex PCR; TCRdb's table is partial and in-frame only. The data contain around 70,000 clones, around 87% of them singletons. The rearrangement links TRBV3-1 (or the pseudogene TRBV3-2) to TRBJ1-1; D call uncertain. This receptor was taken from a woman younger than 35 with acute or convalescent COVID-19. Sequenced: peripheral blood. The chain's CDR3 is CASSLSENTEAFF. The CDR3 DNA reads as TGTGCCAGCAGCCTCAGTGAGAACACTGAAGCTTTCTTT.